This TCR beta chain derives from a study of blood T cell repertoires in COVID-19. Across the whole study: The United States, Italy and Spain were the sources of the acute and convalescent COVID-19 samples. In each case, the material was cDNA or gDNA derived from T cells, B-cell-depleted T cells, or PBMCs.

V was cut by 0 bases and J by 2 bases, with 4 bases left in between. In germline, CDR1 is KGHDR, CDR2 SFDVKD. The CDR3 loop spans 15 amino acids. The data were produced by immunoSEQ multiplex PCR, yet TCRdb's version contains in-frame clones alone and is incomplete. Here the sample spans 40,000 to 50,000 clones, roughly nine tenths being singletons. V and J are TRBV24-1 and TRBJ2-6; D is unclear. The sample was peripheral blood. The source of this sequence is a man under 40 with active or convalescent COVID-19. CDR3 loop: CATSDLNTGANVLTF. The DNA of the CDR3 is TGTGCCACCAGTGATTTGAACACTGGGGCCAACGTCCTGACTTTC.